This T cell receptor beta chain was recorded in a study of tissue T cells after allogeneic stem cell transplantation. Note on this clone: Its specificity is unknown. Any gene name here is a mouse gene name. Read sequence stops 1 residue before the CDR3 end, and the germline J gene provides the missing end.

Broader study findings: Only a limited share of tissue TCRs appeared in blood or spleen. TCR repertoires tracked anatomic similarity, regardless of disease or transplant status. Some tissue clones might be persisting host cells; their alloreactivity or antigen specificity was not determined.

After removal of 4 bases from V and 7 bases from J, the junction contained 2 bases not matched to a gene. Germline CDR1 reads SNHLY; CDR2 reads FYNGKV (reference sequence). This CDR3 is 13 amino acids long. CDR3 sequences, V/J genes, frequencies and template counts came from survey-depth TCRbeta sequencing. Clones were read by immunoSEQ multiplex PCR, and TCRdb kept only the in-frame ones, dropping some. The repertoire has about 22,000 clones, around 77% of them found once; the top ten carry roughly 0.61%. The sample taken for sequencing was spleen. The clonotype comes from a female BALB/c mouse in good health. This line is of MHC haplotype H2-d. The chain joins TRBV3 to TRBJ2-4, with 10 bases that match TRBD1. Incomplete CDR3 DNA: TGTGCCAGCAGCTCCGGGACAGGGGACACCTTGTAC. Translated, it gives CASSSGTGDTLY. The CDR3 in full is CASSSGTGDTLYF.